One sample yielded the 7 T cell receptor beta chains listed below, sequenced in a study of blood T cell repertoires in COVID-19. TCRdb's table, derived via immunoSEQ multiplex PCR, lists solely in-frame clones and lacks some. The table records 150,000 to 200,000 clones, 90% of them present only once. Material for sequencing was peripheral blood. These receptors originate from a man aged 55 to 70 with active or convalescent COVID-19.

This clone is classed as medium-sized. This chain uses TRBV7-9 with TRBJ2-7; possible D gene TRBD1, 6 bases. Germline CDR1 and CDR2: SEHNR and FQNEAQ (reference sequence). Trimming pared 2 bases from V and 3 bases from J, leaving 14 bases between. This CDR3 comprises 15 residues. The chain's CDR3 is CASSLLATGSYEQYF. The CDR3 nucleotides are TGTGCCAGCAGCTTACTGGCGACAGGAAGCTACGAGCAGTACTTC. The full variable domain, completed using reference TRBV7-9 and TRBJ2-7, is DTGVSQNPRHKITKRGQNVTFRCDPISEHNRLYWYRQTLGQGPEFLTYFQNEAQLEKSRLLSDRFSAERPKGSFSTLEIQRTEQGDSAMYLCASSLLATGSYEQYFGPGTRLTVT.

The V and J genes are TRBV2 and TRBJ1-3, with 8 bases identical to TRBD1. The J segment lost 7 bases and the V segment lost 6 bases, leaving 14 bases of the junction unmatched. CDR1 is SNHLY and CDR2 is FYNNEI in the germline V gene. There are 16 residues in the CDR3. The CDR3 nucleotides are TGTGCCAGCAGGAATAGACCTCAGGGGGCTCGTAACACCATATATTTT. It codes for CASRNRPQGARNTIYF. The variable domain in full, completed from reference TRBV2 and TRBJ1-3, reads EPEVTQTPSHQVTQMGQEVILRCVPISNHLYFYWYRQILGQKVEFLVSFYNNEISEKSEIFDDQFSVERPDGSNFTLKIRSTKLEDSAMYFCASRNRPQGARNTIYFGEGSWLTVV.

The chain uses TRBV6-5 and TRBJ1-4; 8 positions match TRBD1. This CDR3 has 14 residues. CDR1 and CDR2 from the germline V gene are MNHEY and SVGAGI. V lost 8 bases to trimming and J lost 10 bases; unmatched junction nucleotides: 12. The DNA of the CDR3 is TGTGCCAGCGGGCCGGGACAGGCGTTGGGAAAACTGTTTTTT. It codes for CASGPGQALGKLFF.

The chain joins TRBV9 to TRBJ2-3; 10 bases are shared with TRBD1. The germline CDR1 and CDR2 sequences are SGDLS and YYNGEE. Losses at the gene ends were 3 bases for V and 3 bases for J; bases not matched to a gene: 7. This CDR3 is 16 amino acids long. The CDR3 nucleotides are TGTGCCAGCAGCGGAACCGGGACAGGGGTAACAGATACGCAGTATTTT. Protein product: CASSGTGTGVTDTQYF.

The gene calls are TRBV9 and TRBJ1-1; D unclear. Per germline, CDR1 SGDLS and CDR2 YYNGEE. The CDR3 spans 11 residues. V lost 7 bases, J lost 3 bases, and 7 bases lay in between. CDR3 sequence: CASALDTEAFF. The CDR3 region has the DNA TGTGCCAGCGCTTTAGACACTGAAGCTTTCTTT.

The gene calls are TRBV3-1 (or the pseudogene TRBV3-2) and TRBJ1-5, with D possibly being TRBD1 (5 bases). The CDR3 length is 14 residues. V was trimmed by 1 base and J by 8 bases, leaving 12 bases between them. Germline V lookup: CDR1 LGHDT, CDR2 YNNKEL (reference sequence). The CDR3 sequence is CASSQGREGKPQHF. In DNA, the CDR3 is TGTGCCAGCAGCCAAGGCAGGGAAGGTAAGCCCCAGCATTTT.

V is TRBV10-1 and J is TRBJ2-3; D possibly corresponds to TRBD2 (6 bases). Looked up from germline, CDR1 is WNHNN and CDR2 is SYGVQD (reference sequence). The CDR3 runs 14 residues. V lost 5 bases to trimming and J lost 3 bases, with 12 bases between them. CDR3 sequence: CASSQSSETDTQYF. The CDR3 bases are TGCGCCAGCAGTCAATCTAGCGAGACAGATACGCAGTATTTT.